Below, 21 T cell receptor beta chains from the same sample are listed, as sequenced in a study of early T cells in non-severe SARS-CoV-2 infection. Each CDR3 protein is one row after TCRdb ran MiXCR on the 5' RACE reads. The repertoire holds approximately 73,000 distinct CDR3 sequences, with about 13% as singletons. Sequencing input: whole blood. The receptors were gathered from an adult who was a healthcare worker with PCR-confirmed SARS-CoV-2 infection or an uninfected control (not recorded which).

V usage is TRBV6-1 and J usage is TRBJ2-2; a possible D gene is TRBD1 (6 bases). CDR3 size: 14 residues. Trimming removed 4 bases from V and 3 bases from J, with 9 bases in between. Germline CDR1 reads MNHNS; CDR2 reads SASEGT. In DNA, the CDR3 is TGTGCCAGCAGTGTATCAGGGGACACCGGGGAGCTGTTTTTT. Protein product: CASSVSGDTGELFF.

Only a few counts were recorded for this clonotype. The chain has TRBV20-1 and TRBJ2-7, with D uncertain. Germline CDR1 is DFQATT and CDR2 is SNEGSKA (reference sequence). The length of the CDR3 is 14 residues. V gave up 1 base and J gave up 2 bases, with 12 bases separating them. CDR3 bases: TGCAGTGCTAGAGTTACACCCGGGCCCTACGAGCAGTACTTC. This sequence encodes CSARVTPGPYEQYF.

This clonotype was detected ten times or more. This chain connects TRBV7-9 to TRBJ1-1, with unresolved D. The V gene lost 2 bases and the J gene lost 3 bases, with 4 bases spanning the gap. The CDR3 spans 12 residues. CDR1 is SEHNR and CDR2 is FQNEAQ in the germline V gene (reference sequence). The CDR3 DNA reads TGTGCCAGCAGCTTACAACACACTGAAGCTTTCTTT. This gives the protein CASSLQHTEAFF.

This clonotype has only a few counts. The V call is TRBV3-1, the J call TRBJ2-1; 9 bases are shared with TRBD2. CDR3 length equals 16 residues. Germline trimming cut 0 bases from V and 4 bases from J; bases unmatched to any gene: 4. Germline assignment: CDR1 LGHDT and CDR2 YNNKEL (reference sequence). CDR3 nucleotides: TGTGCCAGCAGCCAAGACTCAAGCGGGGGGTACAATGAGCAGTTCTTC. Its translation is CASSQDSSGGYNEQFF.

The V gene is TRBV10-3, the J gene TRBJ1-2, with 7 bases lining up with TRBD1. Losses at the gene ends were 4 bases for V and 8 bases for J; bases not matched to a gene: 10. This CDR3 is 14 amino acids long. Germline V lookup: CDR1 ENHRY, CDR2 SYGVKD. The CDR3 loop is CAISVGDRVGGYTF. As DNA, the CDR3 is TGTGCCATCAGTGTAGGGGACAGAGTCGGGGGCTACACCTTC.

The CDR3 sequence is CASSLTAGGVVEQYF. CDR3 DNA: TGTGCCAGCAGCTTAACTGCGGGAGGAGTGGTCGAGCAGTACTTC. The gene calls are TRBV7-8 and TRBJ2-7, with 8 nucleotides matching TRBD2. In germline, CDR1 is SGHVS, CDR2 FQNEAQ. This CDR3 comprises 15 residues. The V segment lost 2 bases and the J segment 6 bases; nucleotides outside the gene matches: 9.

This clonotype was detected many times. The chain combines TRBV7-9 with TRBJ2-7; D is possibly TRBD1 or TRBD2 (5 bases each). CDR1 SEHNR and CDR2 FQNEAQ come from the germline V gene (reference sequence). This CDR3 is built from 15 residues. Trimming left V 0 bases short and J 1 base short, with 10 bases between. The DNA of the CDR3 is TGTGCCAGCAGCTTAGCTGGGGGTAGGTCCTACGAGCAGTACTTC. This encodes CASSLAGGRSYEQYF.

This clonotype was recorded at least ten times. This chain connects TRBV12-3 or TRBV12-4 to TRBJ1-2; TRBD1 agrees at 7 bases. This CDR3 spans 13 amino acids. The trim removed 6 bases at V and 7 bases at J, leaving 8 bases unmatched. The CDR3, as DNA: TGTGCCAGCAGGTCAGGGGGGCCGTCTGGCTACACCTTC. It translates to CASRSGGPSGYTF.

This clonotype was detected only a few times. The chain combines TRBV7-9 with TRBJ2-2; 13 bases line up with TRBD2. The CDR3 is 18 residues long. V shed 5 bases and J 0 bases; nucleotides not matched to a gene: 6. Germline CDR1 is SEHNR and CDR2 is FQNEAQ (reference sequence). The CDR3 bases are TGTGCCAGCAGCCTTGGACTAGCGGGAGTTACGAACACCGGGGAGCTGTTTTTT. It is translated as CASSLGLAGVTNTGELFF.

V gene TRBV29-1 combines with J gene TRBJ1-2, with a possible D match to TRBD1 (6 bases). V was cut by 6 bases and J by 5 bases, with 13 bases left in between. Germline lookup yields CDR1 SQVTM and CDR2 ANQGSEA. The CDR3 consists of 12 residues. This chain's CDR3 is CSVPQGTYGYTF. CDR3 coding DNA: TGCAGCGTCCCCCAGGGGACGTATGGCTACACCTTC.

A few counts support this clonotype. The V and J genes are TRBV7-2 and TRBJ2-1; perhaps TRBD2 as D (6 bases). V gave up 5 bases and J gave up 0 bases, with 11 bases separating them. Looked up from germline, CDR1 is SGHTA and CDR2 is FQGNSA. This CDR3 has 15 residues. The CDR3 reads CASSRGLSSYNEQFF. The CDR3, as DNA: TGTGCCAGCAGCCGCGGACTAAGCTCCTACAATGAGCAGTTCTTC.

The CDR3 DNA reads TGCAGCGTTTCCAGGGGGCTTAGCTATGGCTACACCTTC. Translation gives CSVSRGLSYGYTF. The chain combines TRBV29-1 with TRBJ1-2, with 8 bases identical to TRBD1. This CDR3 spans 13 amino acids. Germline V CDR1 and CDR2: SQVTM, ANQGSEA. With 5 bases clipped from V and 4 bases from J, the junction kept 6 bases outside the gene matches.

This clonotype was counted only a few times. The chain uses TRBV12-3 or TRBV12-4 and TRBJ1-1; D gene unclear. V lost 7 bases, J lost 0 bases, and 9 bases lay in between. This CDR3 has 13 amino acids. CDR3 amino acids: CASTRHMNTEAFF. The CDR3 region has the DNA TGTGCCAGCACCCGCCACATGAACACTGAAGCTTTCTTT.

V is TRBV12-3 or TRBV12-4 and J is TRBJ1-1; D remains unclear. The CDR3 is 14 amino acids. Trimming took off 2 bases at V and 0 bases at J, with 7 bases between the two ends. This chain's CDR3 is CASSLPYMNTEAFF. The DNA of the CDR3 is TGTGCCAGCAGTTTACCCTACATGAACACTGAAGCTTTCTTT.

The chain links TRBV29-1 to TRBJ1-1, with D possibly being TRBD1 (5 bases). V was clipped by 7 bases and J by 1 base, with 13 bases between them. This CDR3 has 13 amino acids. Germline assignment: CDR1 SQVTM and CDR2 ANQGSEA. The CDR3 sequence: CSANRQPNTEAFF. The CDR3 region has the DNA TGCAGCGCTAATAGACAGCCGAACACTGAAGCTTTCTTT.

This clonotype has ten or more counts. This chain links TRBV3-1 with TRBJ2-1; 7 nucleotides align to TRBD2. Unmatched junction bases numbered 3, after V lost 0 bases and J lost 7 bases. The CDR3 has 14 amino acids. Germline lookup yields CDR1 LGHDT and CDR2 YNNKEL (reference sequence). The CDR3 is CASSQDGGRNEQFF. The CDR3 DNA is TGTGCCAGCAGCCAAGACGGGGGGAGGAATGAGCAGTTCTTC.

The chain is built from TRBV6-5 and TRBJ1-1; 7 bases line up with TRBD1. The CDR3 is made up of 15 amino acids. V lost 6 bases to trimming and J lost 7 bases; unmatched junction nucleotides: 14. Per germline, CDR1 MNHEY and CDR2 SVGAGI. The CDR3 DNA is TGTGCCAGCAGCTCACCAGGGGGGCTGGGGGGTGAAGCTTTCTTT. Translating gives CASSSPGGLGGEAFF.

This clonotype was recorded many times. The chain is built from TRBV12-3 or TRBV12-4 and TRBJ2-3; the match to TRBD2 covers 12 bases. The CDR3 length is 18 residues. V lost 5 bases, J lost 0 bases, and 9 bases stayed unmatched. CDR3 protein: CASSPQSLAGGSTDTQYF. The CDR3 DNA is TGTGCCAGCAGTCCGCAATCACTAGCGGGGGGTAGCACAGATACGCAGTATTTT.

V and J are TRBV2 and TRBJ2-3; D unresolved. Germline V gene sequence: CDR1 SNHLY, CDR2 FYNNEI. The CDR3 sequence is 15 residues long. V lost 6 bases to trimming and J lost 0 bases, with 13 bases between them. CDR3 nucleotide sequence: TGTGCCAGCAGGGACCCCCGCACTAGCACAGATACGCAGTATTTT. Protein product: CASRDPRTSTDTQYF.

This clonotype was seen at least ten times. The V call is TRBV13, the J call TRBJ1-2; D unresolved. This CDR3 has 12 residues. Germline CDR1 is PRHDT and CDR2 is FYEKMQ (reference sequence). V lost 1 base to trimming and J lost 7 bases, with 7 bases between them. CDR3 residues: CASSLVNAGYTF. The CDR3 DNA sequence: TGTGCCAGCAGCTTAGTTAACGCTGGCTACACCTTC.

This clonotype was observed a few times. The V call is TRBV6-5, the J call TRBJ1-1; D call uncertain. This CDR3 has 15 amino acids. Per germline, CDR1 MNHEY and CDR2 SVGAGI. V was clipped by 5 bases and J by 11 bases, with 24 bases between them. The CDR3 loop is CASSQNVGSRARAFF. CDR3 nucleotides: TGTGCCAGCAGTCAAAATGTGGGGTCGAGGGCACGGGCTTTCTTT.